The sequence of this T cell receptor beta chain was determined in a study of blood T cell repertoires in COVID-19. Study-level background: Acute-phase and convalescent COVID-19 samples originated in the United States, Italy and Spain. Nucleic acid was either cDNA or gDNA, and it came from T cells, B-cell-depleted T cells, or PBMCs.

V was pared by 5 bases and J by 6 bases, with 17 bases between. Looked up from germline, CDR1 is MNHEY and CDR2 is SMNVEV (reference sequence). This CDR3 is 15 amino acids long. Original data processing: How many nucleated cells were present was estimated from reference gene primer amplification. Some clones are missing from TCRdb's copy, which holds only in-frame ones; the method was immunoSEQ multiplex PCR. That table supplies the V and J calls and clone size; D and trimming were determined from the DNA. This table has 200,000 to 300,000 clones, more than 80% appearing once. The specimen was peripheral blood. The V call is TRBV27, the J call TRBJ2-1; TRBD1 is a possible D gene (6 bases). This clonotype originated in a human donor in a cohort sampled during active COVID-19. As DNA, the CDR3 is TGTGCCAGCAGTCCACAGGGATCCCTGATCAATGAGCAGTTCTTC. Translating gives CASSPQGSLINEQFF.